The table lists the clone carrying this T cell receptor (beta chain) with a count of one. Per the authors' pipeline: Reference gene primer amplification gave nucleated cell count estimates. The method was immunoSEQ multiplex PCR; TCRdb's version includes in-frame clones alone and lacks a portion of them. V, J and clone size were drawn from that table, and D and trimming were deduced from the DNA. The table records 250,000 to 300,000 clones, approximately 90% of them present only once. This specimen belongs to a study of blood T cell repertoires in COVID-19. As for the study in general: The United States, Italy and Spain provided the acute and convalescent COVID-19 samples. Nucleic acid was either cDNA or gDNA, and it came from T cells, B-cell-depleted T cells, or PBMCs.

This CDR3 comprises 14 residues. Trimming pared 3 bases from V and 11 bases from J, leaving 22 bases between. The germline CDR1 and CDR2 sequences are DFQATT and SNEGSKA (reference sequence). Material for sequencing was peripheral blood. This receptor was obtained from a woman aged 45 to 65 with COVID-19, enrolled during active disease. The chain carries TRBV20-1 and TRBJ1-1, with D maybe TRBD1 (5 bases). This chain's CDR3 is CSASGVQFGAGAFF. In nucleotides, the CDR3 is TGCAGTGCTAGTGGAGTACAGTTTGGGGCAGGCGCTTTCTTT.